Below, 27 T cell receptor beta chains from the same sample are listed, as sequenced in a study of blood T cells in healthy people across ages. The authors ran a second PCR of about 7 to 11 cycles using a sample-barcoded 5' primer and a J-beta primer mix. TCRdb ran MiXCR on the 5' RACE reads and lists one entry per CDR3 protein. The data hold about 840,000 distinct CDR3 sequences, with almost 30% observed a single time. The data also belong to a second study, concerning T cells of mothers and their children.

The sequencing sample was made of blood. These receptors originate from a woman aged 40 to 50 in good health.

This chain connects TRBV5-1 to TRBJ2-1, with 7 bases matching TRBD2. V dropped 3 bases and J dropped 5; count of bases not matched to a gene: 5. Germline V gene data show CDR1 as SGHRS and CDR2 as YFSETQ. CDR3 length: 14 amino acids. The CDR3 is CASSSGGRDNEQFF. The CDR3 DNA sequence: TGCGCCAGCAGCTCGGGAGGACGGGACAATGAGCAGTTCTTC.

The rearrangement uses TRBV9 and TRBJ1-5, with D possibly matching TRBD1 (5 bases). Germline lookup yields CDR1 SGDLS and CDR2 YYNGEE. V was pared by 0 bases and J by 6 bases, with 13 bases between. The CDR3 has 15 residues. The DNA of the CDR3 is TGTGCCAGCAGCGTAGTAGGAGGGGCGGTTCAGCCCCAGCATTTT. Translating gives CASSVVGGAVQPQHF.

The table lists this clonotype with a few counts. This chain connects TRBV2 to TRBJ2-1; D might be TRBD1 (5 bases). The germline V and J ends were trimmed by 3 bases and 7 bases, with 10 bases remaining between them. Germline V gene lookup returns CDR1 SNHLY and CDR2 FYNNEI. CDR3 length: 13 amino acids. The CDR3 loop reads CASSDRARNEQFF. The DNA for the CDR3 is TGTGCCAGCAGTGACAGGGCTAGGAATGAGCAGTTCTTC. The variable domain in full, completed from reference TRBV2 and TRBJ2-1, reads EPEVTQTPSHQVTQMGQEVILRCVPISNHLYFYWYRQILGQKVEFLVSFYNNEISEKSEIFDDQFSVERPDGSNFTLKIRSTKLEDSAMYFCASSDRARNEQFFGPGTRLTVL.

This chain uses TRBV27 with TRBJ1-5; D is unclear. The CDR3 covers 14 residues. Trimming cost V 6 bases and J 5 bases, with 14 bases left between them. Germline V gene lookup returns CDR1 MNHEY and CDR2 SMNVEV (reference sequence). DNA for the CDR3: TGTGCCAGCAGGTCCCGGACGGCTGATCAGCCCCAGCATTTT. Translated: CASRSRTADQPQHF.

This clonotype has ten or more counts. V gene TRBV5-1 combines with J gene TRBJ2-3; TRBD1 matches 7 bases. CDR1 is SGHRS and CDR2 is YFSETQ in the germline V gene. V gave up 0 bases and J gave up 2 bases; unmatched junction bases: 3. The CDR3 covers 15 residues. The CDR3 loop reads CASSLDRGDTDTQYF. As DNA, the CDR3 is TGCGCCAGCAGCTTGGACAGGGGAGACACAGATACGCAGTATTTT.

This clonotype appeared many times. This rearrangement joins TRBV28 to TRBJ2-1, with D possibly TRBD1 on 6 matching bases. Trimming pared 8 bases from V and 3 bases from J, leaving 17 bases between. Germline V gene lookup returns CDR1 MDHEN and CDR2 SYDVKM. The CDR3 consists of 15 residues. Here the CDR3 reads CASAQEQGIYNEQFF. DNA of the CDR3: TGTGCCAGCGCCCAGGAACAGGGAATCTACAATGAGCAGTTCTTC.

This clonotype was counted only a few times. The V call is TRBV29-1, the J call TRBJ1-2, with TRBD1 matching 8 bases. V dropped 7 bases and J dropped 8; count of bases not matched to a gene: 12. Germline V CDR1 and CDR2: SQVTM, ANQGSEA. The CDR3 is made up of 13 amino acids. CDR3 in amino acids: CSGGQGSSGGYTF. The CDR3 region has the DNA TGCAGCGGAGGACAGGGATCGTCTGGGGGCTACACCTTC.

As for this clonotype: One base away lies a much larger clone, so this may be a sequencing read error. In DNA, the CDR3 is TGCGCCAACAGCCACGGACAGGGTTTCAACGAGCAGTACTTC. It codes for CANSHGQGFNEQYF. V and J are TRBV5-1 and TRBJ2-7, with 8 bases fitting TRBD1. Germline CDR1 is SGHRS and CDR2 is YFSETQ. The CDR3 sequence is 14 residues long.

This clonotype showed up just a few times. The chain couples TRBV27 to TRBJ2-7; the match to TRBD2 covers 7 bases. The J call is doubtful: the DNA matches TRBJ2-5 better. Germline V gives CDR1 MNHEY, CDR2 SMNVEV (reference sequence). This CDR3 region has 14 residues. The CDR3 sequence is CASGPPSGWETQYF. In DNA, the CDR3 is TGTGCCAGCGGCCCCCCTAGCGGTTGGGAGACCCAGTACTTC.

This clonotype was found a few times. At one end, the junction sequence differs from germline, possibly due to a read error. CDR3 DNA: TGTGCCAGCAGCTTAAGGCTAGCGGGGGGCACAGATGCGCAGTATTTT. The encoded protein is CASSLRLAGGTDAQYF. The chain links TRBV7-6 to TRBJ2-3; 11 bases fit TRBD2. CDR1 is SGHVS, CDR2 FNYEAQ, per germline. The CDR3 length is 16 residues.

This clonotype was counted a few times. The chain carries TRBV28 and TRBJ2-1; D may be TRBD1 (6 bases). The CDR3 totals 15 residues. V was pared by 6 bases and J by 0 bases, with 12 bases between. From germline, CDR1 is MDHEN and CDR2 SYDVKM. The CDR3 loop is CASRGARSSYNEQFF. For the CDR3, the DNA is TGTGCCAGCAGGGGGGCCAGGAGCTCCTACAATGAGCAGTTCTTC.

Remarks on this clonotype: A much larger clone differs by one base, so this may be a read error. Since no conserved phenylalanine or tryptophan closes the CDR3, a read error is the likely cause. The J gene is TRBJ2-1, the V gene TRBV19, with D possibly matching TRBD2 (5 bases). The length of the CDR3 is 14 residues. CDR1 is LNHDA, CDR2 SQIVND, per germline (reference sequence). Deletions cut 5 bases from V and 7 bases from J, with 15 bases between. The chain's CDR3 is CASSPPGILNEQFC. The CDR3 coding sequence is TGTGCCAGTAGTCCTCCCGGGATCTTAAATGAGCAGTTCTGC.

This clonotype came up a few times. This chain joins TRBV5-1 and TRBJ2-4; D is unresolved. Per the germline V gene, CDR1 is SGHRS and CDR2 is YFSETQ. V was shortened by 0 bases and J by 7 bases, with 8 bases between the two germline ends. The CDR3 is 13 residues long. CDR3 sequence reads: CASSLAMTNIQYF. Here the CDR3 DNA reads TGCGCCAGCAGCTTGGCCATGACTAACATTCAGTACTTC.

This clonotype was counted between two and nine times. The chain is built from TRBV7-2 and TRBJ2-1, with D possibly matching TRBD2 (6 bases). Germline CDR1 is SGHTA and CDR2 is FQGNSA. The V and J ends lost 1 base and 2 bases respectively, with 15 bases between them. This CDR3 is 17 amino acids long. The CDR3 protein is CASSLGASDGPYNEQFF. Written as DNA, the CDR3 is TGTGCCAGCAGCTTAGGGGCTAGCGACGGTCCCTACAATGAGCAGTTCTTC.

The chain uses TRBV19 and TRBJ2-7; 9 nucleotides agree with TRBD1. The J call could be wrong; TRBJ2-5 is a better fit for the DNA end. Germline V lookup: CDR1 LNHDA, CDR2 SQIVND (reference sequence). The CDR3 runs to 14 residues. In DNA form, the CDR3 reads TGTGTCACCACAACAGGGGGCGCCCCGAGGACCCAGTACTTC. Translated, it gives CVTTTGGAPRTQYF.

This clonotype showed up many times. V gene TRBV15 combines with J gene TRBJ2-6; perhaps TRBD2 as D (5 bases). The CDR3 has 15 residues. Trimming stripped 0 bases from V and 3 bases from J, with 6 bases between. The germline V gene has CDR1 LNHNV and CDR2 YYDKDF (reference sequence). CDR3 amino acids: CATSRERVGANVLTF. CDR3 in DNA: TGTGCCACCAGCAGAGAGAGGGTTGGGGCCAACGTCCTGACTTTC.

Comment on this clonotype: The junction departs from the called germline gene at one end, perhaps through a read error. The chain recombines TRBV12-3 or TRBV12-4 with TRBJ2-5; 12 bases are shared with TRBD2. The CDR3 is 15 amino acids. The CDR3 spells CASSLAGGSRETQYF. As DNA, the CDR3 is TGTGCCAGCAGTCTAGCGGGGGGGTCGCGAGAGACCCAGTACTTC.

The chain couples TRBV10-3 to TRBJ2-7; D gene ambiguous. CDR1 ENHRY and CDR2 SYGVKD come from the germline V gene. Trimming stripped 2 bases from V and 5 bases from J, with 10 bases between. This CDR3 has 13 residues. CDR3 in amino acids: CAISEGPAHEQYF. In nucleotides, the CDR3 is TGTGCCATCAGTGAGGGGCCAGCCCACGAGCAGTACTTC.

This clonotype appeared many times. The chain has TRBV7-2 and TRBJ2-5, with D perhaps TRBD2 (6 bases). Germline V gives CDR1 SGHTA, CDR2 FQGNSA. With 4 bases removed from V and 4 bases from J, the gap between germline ends came to 13 bases. This CDR3 contains 14 residues. For the CDR3, the DNA is TGTGCCAGCAGCTATCAGGCGGGGCGAGAGACCCAGTACTTC. Its translation is CASSYQAGRETQYF.

This clonotype was seen repeatedly, ten times or more. The chain uses TRBV7-8 and TRBJ1-2; unclear D gene. This CDR3 spans 18 amino acids. Germline assignment: CDR1 SGHVS and CDR2 FQNEAQ. Trimming cost V 3 bases and J 0 bases, with 20 bases left between them. For the CDR3, the DNA is TGTGCCAGCAGCTTTGGCGAGGTCAGGTTCCTCCCTAACTATGGCTACACCTTC. This gives the protein CASSFGEVRFLPNYGYTF.

Details on this clonotype: One end of the junction fails to match germline, which may point to a read error. The chain carries TRBV4-2 and TRBJ2-1, with D maybe TRBD2 (5 bases). This CDR3 contains 17 residues. Germline CDR1 reads LGHNA; CDR2 reads YNFKEQ. CDR3 in DNA: TGTGCCAGCAGCCAAGATCACGAGGGTTTCGGGTACAATGAGCACTTCTTC. It translates to CASSQDHEGFGYNEHFF.

This clonotype turned up a few times. The chain is built from TRBV7-3 and TRBJ2-1; D assignment may be TRBD1 or TRBD2 (6 bases each). TRBJ2-7 matches the DNA end more closely, so the J call is doubtful. The CDR3 runs 13 residues. Germline lookup yields CDR1 SGHTA and CDR2 FQGTGA. The CDR3 coding sequence is TGTGCCAGCAGCTCAGGGGAGGCAAATGAGCAGTACTTC. This codes for CASSSGEANEQYF.

This chain uses TRBV28 with TRBJ1-1; 8 bases map to TRBD1. CDR3 size: 14 residues. CDR1 is MDHEN, CDR2 SYDVKM, per germline. V shed 7 bases, J shed 1 base, and the junction held 5 bases outside the gene matches. CDR3 DNA sequence: TGTGCCAGCATCTACAGGGGGTCGAACACTGAAGCTTTCTTT. Amino acids: CASIYRGSNTEAFF.

The sample holds many counts of this clonotype. The J gene is TRBJ2-6, the V gene TRBV20-1; D may be TRBD2 (5 bases). V gave up 5 bases and J gave up 0 bases, with 11 bases separating them. The CDR3 contains 15 residues. The germline CDR1 and CDR2 sequences are DFQATT and SNEGSKA (reference sequence). The CDR3 is CSAPTGNSGANVLTF. CDR3 in DNA: TGCAGTGCTCCAACCGGGAACTCTGGGGCCAACGTCCTGACTTTC.

The gene calls are TRBV5-1 and TRBJ2-1; 12 bases map to TRBD2. V was clipped by 6 bases and J by 13 bases; unmatched bases: 17. The length of the CDR3 is 16 residues. CDR1 is SGHRS, CDR2 YFSETQ, per germline. CDR3 in amino acids: CASILQLAGGNEIQFF. CDR3 nucleotides: TGCGCCAGCATCTTACAACTAGCGGGGGGAAATGAAATCCAGTTCTTC.

The chain combines TRBV5-1 with TRBJ2-5; the D gene could be TRBD1 or TRBD2 (6 bases each). CDR1 is SGHRS, CDR2 YFSETQ, per germline. CDR3 length: 15 residues. Trimming cost V 4 bases and J 5 bases, with 18 bases left between them. The CDR3 DNA sequence: TGCGCCAGCAGCGACGAAAGGGGGGTATCGGAGACCCAGTACTTC. This gives the protein CASSDERGVSETQYF.

There are many counts of this clonotype. V gene TRBV9 combines with J gene TRBJ2-5, with D unclear. CDR1 and CDR2 from the germline V gene are SGDLS and YYNGEE. The germline V and J ends were trimmed by 0 bases and 5 bases, with 14 bases remaining between them. CDR3 length: 15 amino acids. The DNA of the CDR3 is TGTGCCAGCAGCGTAGTTGGTACCCCTGAGGAGACCCAGTACTTC. Its protein product is CASSVVGTPEETQYF.